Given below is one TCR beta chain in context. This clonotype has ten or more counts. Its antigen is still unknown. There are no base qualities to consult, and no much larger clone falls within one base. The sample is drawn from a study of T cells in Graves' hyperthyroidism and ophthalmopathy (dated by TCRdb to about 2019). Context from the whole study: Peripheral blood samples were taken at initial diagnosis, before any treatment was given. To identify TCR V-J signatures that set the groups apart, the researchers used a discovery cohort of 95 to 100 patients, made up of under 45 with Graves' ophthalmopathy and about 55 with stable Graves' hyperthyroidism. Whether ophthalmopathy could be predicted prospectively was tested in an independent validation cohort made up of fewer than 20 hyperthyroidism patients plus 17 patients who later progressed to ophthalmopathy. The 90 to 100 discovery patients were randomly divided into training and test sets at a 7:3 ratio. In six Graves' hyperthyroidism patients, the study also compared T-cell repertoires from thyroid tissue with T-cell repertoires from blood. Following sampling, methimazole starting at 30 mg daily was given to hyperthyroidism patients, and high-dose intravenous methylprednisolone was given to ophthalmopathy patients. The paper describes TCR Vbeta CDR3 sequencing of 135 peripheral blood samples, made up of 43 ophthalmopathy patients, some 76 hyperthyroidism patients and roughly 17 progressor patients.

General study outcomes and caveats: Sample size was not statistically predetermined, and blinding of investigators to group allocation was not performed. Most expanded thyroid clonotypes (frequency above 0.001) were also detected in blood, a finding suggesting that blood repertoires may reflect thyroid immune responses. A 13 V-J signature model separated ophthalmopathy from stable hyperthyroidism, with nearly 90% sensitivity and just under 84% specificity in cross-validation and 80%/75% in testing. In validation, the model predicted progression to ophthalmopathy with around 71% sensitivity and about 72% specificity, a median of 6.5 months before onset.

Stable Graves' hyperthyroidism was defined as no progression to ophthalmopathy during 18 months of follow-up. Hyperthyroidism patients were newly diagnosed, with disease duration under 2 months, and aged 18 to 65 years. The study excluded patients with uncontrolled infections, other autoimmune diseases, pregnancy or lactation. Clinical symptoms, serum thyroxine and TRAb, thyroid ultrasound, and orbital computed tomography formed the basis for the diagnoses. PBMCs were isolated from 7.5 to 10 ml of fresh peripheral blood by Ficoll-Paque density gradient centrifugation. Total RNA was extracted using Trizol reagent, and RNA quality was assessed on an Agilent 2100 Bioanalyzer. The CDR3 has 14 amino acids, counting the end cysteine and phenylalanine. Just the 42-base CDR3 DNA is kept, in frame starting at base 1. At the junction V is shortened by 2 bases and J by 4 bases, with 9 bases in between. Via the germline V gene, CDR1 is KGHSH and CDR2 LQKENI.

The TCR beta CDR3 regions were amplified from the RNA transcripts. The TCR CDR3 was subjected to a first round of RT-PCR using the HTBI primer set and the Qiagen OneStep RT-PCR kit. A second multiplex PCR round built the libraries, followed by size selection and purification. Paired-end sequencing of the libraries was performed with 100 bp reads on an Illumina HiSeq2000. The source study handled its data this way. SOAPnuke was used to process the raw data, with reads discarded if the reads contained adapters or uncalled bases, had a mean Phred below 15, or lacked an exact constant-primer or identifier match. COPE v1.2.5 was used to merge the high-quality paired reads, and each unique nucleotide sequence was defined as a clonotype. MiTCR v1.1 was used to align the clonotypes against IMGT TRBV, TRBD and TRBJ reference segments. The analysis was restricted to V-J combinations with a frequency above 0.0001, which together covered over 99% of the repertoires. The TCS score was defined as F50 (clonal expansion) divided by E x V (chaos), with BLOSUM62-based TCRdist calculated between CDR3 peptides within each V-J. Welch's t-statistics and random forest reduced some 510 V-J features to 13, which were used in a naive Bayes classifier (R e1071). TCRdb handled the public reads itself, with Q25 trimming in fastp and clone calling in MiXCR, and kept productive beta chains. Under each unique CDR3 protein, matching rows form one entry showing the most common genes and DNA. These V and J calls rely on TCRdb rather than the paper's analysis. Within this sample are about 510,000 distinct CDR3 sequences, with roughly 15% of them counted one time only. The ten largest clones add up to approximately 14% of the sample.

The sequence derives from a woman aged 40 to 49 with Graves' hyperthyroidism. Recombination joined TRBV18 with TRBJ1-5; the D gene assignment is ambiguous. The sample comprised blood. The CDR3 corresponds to CASSPGRENQPQHF. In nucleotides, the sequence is TGTGCCAGCTCACCAGGTAGGGAAAATCAGCCCCAGCATTTT. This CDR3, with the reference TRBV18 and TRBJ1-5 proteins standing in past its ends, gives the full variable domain NAGVMQNPRHLVRRRGQEARLRCSPMKGHSHVYWYRQLPEEGLKFMVYLQKENIIDESGMPKERFSAEFPKEGPSILRIQQVVRGDSAAYFCASSPGRENQPQHFGDGTRLSIL.